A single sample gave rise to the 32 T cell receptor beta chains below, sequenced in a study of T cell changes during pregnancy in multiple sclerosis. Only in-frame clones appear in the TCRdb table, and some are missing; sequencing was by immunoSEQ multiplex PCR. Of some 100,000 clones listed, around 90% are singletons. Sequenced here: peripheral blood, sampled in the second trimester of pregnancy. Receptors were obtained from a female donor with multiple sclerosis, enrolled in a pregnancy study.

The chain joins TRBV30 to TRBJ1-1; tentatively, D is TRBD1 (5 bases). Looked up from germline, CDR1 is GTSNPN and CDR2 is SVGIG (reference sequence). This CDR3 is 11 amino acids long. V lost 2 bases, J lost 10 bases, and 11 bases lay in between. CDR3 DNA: TGTGCCTGGAGTATGGGGGGGGTAGCTTTCTTT. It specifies CAWSMGGVAFF.

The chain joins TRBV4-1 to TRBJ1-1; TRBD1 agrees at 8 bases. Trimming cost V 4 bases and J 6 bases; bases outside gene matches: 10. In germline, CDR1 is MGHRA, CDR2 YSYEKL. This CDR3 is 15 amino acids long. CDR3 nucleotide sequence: TGCGCCAGCAGCCTAGCATCCACAGGGGGTGCTGAAGCTTTCTTT. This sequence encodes CASSLASTGGAEAFF.

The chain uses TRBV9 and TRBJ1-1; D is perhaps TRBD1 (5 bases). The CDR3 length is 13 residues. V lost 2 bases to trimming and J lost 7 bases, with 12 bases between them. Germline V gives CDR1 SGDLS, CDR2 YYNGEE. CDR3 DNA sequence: TGTGCCAGCAGCGTCGCACCCGACAGTGAAGCTTTCTTT. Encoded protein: CASSVAPDSEAFF.

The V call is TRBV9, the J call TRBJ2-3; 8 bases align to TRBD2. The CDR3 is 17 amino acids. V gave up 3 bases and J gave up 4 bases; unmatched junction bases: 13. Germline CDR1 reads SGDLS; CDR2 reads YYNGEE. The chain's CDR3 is CASSAASGFSWADTQYF. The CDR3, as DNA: TGTGCCAGCAGCGCGGCTAGCGGGTTCAGTTGGGCAGATACGCAGTATTTT.

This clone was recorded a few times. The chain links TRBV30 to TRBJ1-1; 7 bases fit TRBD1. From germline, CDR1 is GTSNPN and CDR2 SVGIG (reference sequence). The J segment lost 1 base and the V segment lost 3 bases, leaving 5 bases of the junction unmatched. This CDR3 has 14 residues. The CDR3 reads CAWSRGTANTEAFF. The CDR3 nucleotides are TGTGCCTGGAGCCGAGGGACAGCGAACACTGAAGCTTTCTTT.

The CDR3 protein is CASSLGAYTEAFF. The CDR3 DNA follows: TGTGCCAGCAGCTTAGGAGCTTACACTGAAGCTTTCTTT. The J gene is TRBJ1-1, the V gene TRBV11-2; no reliable D call. This CDR3 region has 13 residues. CDR1 SGHAT and CDR2 FQNNGV come from the germline V gene. Trimming shortened V by 1 base and J by 3 bases, and 6 bases separated the two germline ends.

CDR3 in DNA: TGTGCCAGCAGCCACCGACAGTATGGCTACACCTTC. Protein sequence: CASSHRQYGYTF. The chain has TRBV4-2 and TRBJ1-2, with D possibly TRBD1 on 5 matching bases. Germline lookup yields CDR1 LGHNA and CDR2 YNFKEQ. The CDR3 is 12 amino acids. V gave up 3 bases and J gave up 5 bases, with 7 bases separating them.

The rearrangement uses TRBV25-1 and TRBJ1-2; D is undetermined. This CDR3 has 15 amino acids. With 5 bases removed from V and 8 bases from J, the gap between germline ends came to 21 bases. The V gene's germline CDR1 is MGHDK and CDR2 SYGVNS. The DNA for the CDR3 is TGTGCCAGCAGTCCACCCGGAGGCCCCCCGGCAGGCTACACCTTC. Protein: CASSPPGGPPAGYTF.

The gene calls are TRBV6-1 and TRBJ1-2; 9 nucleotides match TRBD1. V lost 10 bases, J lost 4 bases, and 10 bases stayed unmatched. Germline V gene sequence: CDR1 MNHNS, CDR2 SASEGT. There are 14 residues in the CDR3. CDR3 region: CAILPGTGFYGYTF. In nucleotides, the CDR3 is TGTGCCATTTTGCCTGGGACAGGGTTCTATGGCTACACCTTC.

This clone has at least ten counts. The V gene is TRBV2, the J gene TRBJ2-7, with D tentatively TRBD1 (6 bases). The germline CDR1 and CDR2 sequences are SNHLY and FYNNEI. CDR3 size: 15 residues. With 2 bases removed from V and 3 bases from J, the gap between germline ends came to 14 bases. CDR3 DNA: TGTGCCAGCAGTGAACGCCGGGACACCCGCTACGAGCAGTACTTC. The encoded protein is CASSERRDTRYEQYF.

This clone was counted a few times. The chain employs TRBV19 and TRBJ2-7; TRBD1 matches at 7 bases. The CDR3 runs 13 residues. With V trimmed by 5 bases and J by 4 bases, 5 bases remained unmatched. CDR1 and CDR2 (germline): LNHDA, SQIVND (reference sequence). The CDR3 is CASSGRGQYEQYF. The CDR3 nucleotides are TGTGCCAGTAGTGGAAGGGGGCAATACGAGCAGTACTTC.

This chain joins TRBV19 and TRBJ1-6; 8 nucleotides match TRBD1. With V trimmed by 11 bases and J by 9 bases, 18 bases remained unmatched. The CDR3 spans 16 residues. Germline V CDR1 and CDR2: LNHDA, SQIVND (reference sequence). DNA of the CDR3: TGTGCCCCTATAATGGGTCCCCAGGGGGCTAGTTCACCCCTCCACTTT. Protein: CAPIMGPQGASSPLHF.

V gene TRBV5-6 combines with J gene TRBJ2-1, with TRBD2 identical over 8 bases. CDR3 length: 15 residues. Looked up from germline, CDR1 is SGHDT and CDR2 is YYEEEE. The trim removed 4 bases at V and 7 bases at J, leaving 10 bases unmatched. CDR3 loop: CASSVPLAGGNEQFF. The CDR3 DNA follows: TGTGCCAGCAGCGTCCCTTTGGCGGGGGGTAATGAGCAGTTCTTC.

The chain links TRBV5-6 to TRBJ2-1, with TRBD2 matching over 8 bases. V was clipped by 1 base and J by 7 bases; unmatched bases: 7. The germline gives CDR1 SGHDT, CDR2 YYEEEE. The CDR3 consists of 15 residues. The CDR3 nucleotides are TGTGCCAGCAGCTTGTCGGGAGGGCCAGGAAATGAGCAGTTCTTC. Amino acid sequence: CASSLSGGPGNEQFF.

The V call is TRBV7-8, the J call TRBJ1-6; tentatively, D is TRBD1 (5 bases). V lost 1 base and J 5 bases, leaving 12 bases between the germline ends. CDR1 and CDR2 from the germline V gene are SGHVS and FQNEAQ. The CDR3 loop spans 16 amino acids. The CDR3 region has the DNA TGTGCCAGCAGCTTAGTACCAGGGAGGAATAATTCACCCCTCCACTTT. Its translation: CASSLVPGRNNSPLHF.

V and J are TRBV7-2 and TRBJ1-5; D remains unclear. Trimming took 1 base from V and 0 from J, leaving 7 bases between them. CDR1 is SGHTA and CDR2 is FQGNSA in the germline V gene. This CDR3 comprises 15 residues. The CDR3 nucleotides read TGTGCCAGCAGCTTAGGGCGGGTTAGCAATCAGCCCCAGCATTTT. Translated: CASSLGRVSNQPQHF.

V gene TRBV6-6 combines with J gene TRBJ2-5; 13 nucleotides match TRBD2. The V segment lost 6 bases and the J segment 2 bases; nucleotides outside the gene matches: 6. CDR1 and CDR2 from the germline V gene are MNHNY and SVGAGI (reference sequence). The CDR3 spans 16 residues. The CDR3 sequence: CASSSGLAGVQETQYF. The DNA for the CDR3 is TGTGCCAGCAGCTCCGGACTAGCGGGGGTGCAAGAGACCCAGTACTTC.

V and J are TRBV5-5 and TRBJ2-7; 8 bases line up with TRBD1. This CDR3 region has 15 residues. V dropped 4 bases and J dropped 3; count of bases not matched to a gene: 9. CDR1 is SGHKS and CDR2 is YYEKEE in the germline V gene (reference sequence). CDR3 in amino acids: CASSPGDRIRYEQYF. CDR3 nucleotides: TGTGCCAGCAGCCCCGGGGACAGGATTCGCTACGAGCAGTACTTC.

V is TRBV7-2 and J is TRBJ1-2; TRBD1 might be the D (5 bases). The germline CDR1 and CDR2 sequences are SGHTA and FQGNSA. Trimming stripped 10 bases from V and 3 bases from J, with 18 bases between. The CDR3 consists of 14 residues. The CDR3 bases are TGTGCCACCCTACCCCCGGGACTGGACTATGGCTACACCTTC. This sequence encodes CATLPPGLDYGYTF.

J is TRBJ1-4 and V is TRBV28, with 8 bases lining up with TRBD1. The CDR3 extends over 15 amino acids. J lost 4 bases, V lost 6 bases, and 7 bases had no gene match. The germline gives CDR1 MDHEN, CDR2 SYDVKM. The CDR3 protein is CASREPGQVNEKLFF. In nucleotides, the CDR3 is TGTGCCAGCAGGGAGCCGGGACAGGTTAATGAAAAACTGTTTTTT.

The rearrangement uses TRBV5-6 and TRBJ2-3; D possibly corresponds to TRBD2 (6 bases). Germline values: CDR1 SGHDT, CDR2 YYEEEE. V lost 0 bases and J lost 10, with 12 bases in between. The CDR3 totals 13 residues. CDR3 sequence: CASSLGLSGPQYF. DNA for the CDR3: TGTGCCAGCAGCTTGGGTCTCAGCGGGCCGCAGTATTTT.

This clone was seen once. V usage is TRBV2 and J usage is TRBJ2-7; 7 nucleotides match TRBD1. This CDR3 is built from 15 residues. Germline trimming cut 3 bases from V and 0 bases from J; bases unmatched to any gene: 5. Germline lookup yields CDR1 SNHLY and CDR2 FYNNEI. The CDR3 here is CASSDPRDSSYEQYF. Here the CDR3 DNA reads TGTGCCAGCAGTGATCCCCGGGACAGCTCCTACGAGCAGTACTTC.

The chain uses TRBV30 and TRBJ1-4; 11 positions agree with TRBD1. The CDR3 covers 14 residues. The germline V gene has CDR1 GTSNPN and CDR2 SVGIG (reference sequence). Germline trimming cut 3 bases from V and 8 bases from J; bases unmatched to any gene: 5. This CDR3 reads CAWRLDRGREKLFF. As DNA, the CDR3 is TGTGCCTGGAGATTGGACAGGGGGCGCGAAAAACTGTTTTTT.

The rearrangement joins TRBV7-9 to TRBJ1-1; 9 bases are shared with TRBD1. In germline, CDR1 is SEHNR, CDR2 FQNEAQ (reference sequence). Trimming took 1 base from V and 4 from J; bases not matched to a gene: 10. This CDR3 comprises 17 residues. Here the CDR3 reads CASSLGAAGTGITEAFF. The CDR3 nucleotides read TGTGCCAGCAGCTTAGGGGCTGCGGGGACAGGGATCACTGAAGCTTTCTTT.

The DNA of the CDR3 is TGTGCCAGTAGTCCCTCAGGGGTAGGGGCCAACGTCCTGACTTTC. The encoded protein is CASSPSGVGANVLTF. V gene TRBV19 combines with J gene TRBJ2-6; perhaps TRBD1 as D (6 bases). V lost 5 bases, J lost 4 bases, and 12 bases lay in between. The CDR3 runs to 15 residues. Germline V gene data show CDR1 as LNHDA and CDR2 as SQIVND (reference sequence).

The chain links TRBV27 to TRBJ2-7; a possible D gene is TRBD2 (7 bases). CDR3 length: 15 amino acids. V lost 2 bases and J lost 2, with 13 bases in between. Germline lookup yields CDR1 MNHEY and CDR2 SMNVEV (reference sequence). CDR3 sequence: CASSLKGGATYEQYF. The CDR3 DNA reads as TGTGCCAGCAGTTTAAAGGGGGGGGCCACCTACGAGCAGTACTTC.

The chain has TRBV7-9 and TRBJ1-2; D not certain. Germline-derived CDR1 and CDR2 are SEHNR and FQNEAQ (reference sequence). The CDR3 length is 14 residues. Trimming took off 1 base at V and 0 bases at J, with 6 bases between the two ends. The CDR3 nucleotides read TGTGCCAGCAGCTTAGGTTCATCTAACTATGGCTACACCTTC. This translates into CASSLGSSNYGYTF.

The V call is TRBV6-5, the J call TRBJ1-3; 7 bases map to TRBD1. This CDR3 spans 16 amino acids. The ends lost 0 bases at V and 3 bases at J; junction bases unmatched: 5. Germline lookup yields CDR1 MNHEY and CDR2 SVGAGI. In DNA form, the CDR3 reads TGTGCCAGCAGTTACTCAGGGGGCGCCGGTGGAAACACCATATATTTT. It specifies CASSYSGGAGGNTIYF.

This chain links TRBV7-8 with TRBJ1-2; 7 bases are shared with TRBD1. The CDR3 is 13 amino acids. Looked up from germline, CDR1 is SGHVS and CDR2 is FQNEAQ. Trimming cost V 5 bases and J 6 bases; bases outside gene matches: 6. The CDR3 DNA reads TGTGCCAGCAGCCCAGCACAGGGGCATGGCTACACCTTC. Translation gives CASSPAQGHGYTF.

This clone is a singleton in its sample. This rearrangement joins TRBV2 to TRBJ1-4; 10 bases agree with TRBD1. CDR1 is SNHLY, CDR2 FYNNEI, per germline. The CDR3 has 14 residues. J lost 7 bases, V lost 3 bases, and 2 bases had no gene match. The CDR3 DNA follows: TGTGCCAGCAGTGAGGGACAGGGGCTTGAAAAACTGTTTTTT. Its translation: CASSEGQGLEKLFF.

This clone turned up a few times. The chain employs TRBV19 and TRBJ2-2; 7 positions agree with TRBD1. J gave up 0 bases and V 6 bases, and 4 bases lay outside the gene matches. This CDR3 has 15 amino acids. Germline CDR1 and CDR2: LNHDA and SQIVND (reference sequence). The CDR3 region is CASRVGTANTGELFF. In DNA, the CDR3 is TGTGCCAGTAGGGTCGGGACAGCGAACACCGGGGAGCTGTTTTTT.

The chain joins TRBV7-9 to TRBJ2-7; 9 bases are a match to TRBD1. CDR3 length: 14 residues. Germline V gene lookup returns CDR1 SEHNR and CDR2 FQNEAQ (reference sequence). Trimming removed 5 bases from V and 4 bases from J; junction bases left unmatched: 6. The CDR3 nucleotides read TGTGCCAGCAGCCCCGGGACAGGGACTTACGAGCAGTACTTC. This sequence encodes CASSPGTGTYEQYF. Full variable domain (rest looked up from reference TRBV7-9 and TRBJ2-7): DTGVSQNPRHKITKRGQNVTFRCDPISEHNRLYWYRQTLGQGPEFLTYFQNEAQLEKSRLLSDRFSAERPKGSFSTLEIQRTEQGDSAMYLCASSPGTGTYEQYFGPGTRLTVT.